The 9 T cell receptor beta chains listed next were all sequenced from one sample in a study of cytomegalovirus exposure and HLA in healthy donors. Profiling relied on immunoSEQ multiplex PCR, and the TCRdb table lists in-frame clones only, not all of them. The sample contains 110,000 or so clones, more than 75% of which appear only once. Sequencing was carried out using PBMCs. The receptor source for this set is a woman aged 30 to 39 in good health and CMV-seronegative.

CDR3 region: CASSTRTGNTGELFF. CDR3 DNA sequence: TGTGCCAGCAGTACAAGGACAGGGAACACCGGGGAGCTGTTTTTT. The chain combines TRBV6-5 with TRBJ2-2; the match to TRBD1 covers 7 bases. This CDR3 has 15 residues. In germline, CDR1 is MNHEY, CDR2 SVGAGI. Unmatched junction bases numbered 4, after V lost 5 bases and J lost 1 base.

V usage is TRBV5-1 and J usage is TRBJ1-1; 10 bases line up with TRBD1. The CDR3 totals 13 residues. In germline, CDR1 is SGHRS, CDR2 YFSETQ. V trimming: 4 bases; J trimming: 6 bases; junction bases outside the gene matches: 3. Here the CDR3 reads CASSRGQGAEAFF. The CDR3, as DNA: TGCGCCAGCAGCCGCGGACAGGGGGCTGAAGCTTTCTTT. The variable domain in full, completed from reference TRBV5-1 and TRBJ1-1, reads KAGVTQTPRYLIKTRGQQVTLSCSPISGHRSVSWYQQTPGQGLQFLFEYFSETQRNKGNFPGRFSGRQFSNSRSEMNVSTLELGDSALYLCASSRGQGAEAFFGQGTRLTVV.

CDR3: CASPPRTGGPNRSTDTQYF. The CDR3 coding sequence is TGTGCCAGCCCCCCGAGGACAGGGGGCCCCAACCGAAGCACAGATACGCAGTATTTT. This chain links TRBV6-4 with TRBJ2-3; 11 bases map to TRBD1. This CDR3 comprises 19 residues. V shed 8 bases, J shed 0 bases, and the junction held 16 bases outside the gene matches. Germline lookup yields CDR1 MRHNA and CDR2 SNTAGT.

This clone was seen just once. The J gene is TRBJ2-1, the V gene TRBV6-4, with D perhaps matching TRBD2 (6 bases). Germline V gene sequence: CDR1 MRHNA, CDR2 SNTAGT. The CDR3 spans 16 residues. Trimming cost V 0 bases and J 2 bases, with 11 bases left between them. The CDR3 spells CASSDSGGVAYNEQFF. As DNA, the CDR3 is TGTGCCAGCAGTGACTCCGGCGGGGTGGCCTACAATGAGCAGTTCTTC.

The chain uses TRBV7-9 and TRBJ2-7; 10 bases fit TRBD1. The CDR3 spans 16 residues. The junction had 9 bases not matched to a gene; V was cut back by 5 bases and J by 2 bases. Germline V gene sequence: CDR1 SEHNR, CDR2 FQNEAQ (reference sequence). This CDR3 reads CASSPKPGQGTYEQYF. Written as DNA, the CDR3 is TGTGCCAGCAGCCCCAAACCGGGACAGGGGACCTACGAGCAGTACTTC.

The chain has TRBV4-1 and TRBJ2-7; D is possibly TRBD2 (6 bases). Trimming removed 4 bases from V and 3 bases from J, with 16 bases in between. The CDR3 is 15 residues long. Germline V gives CDR1 MGHRA, CDR2 YSYEKL. The CDR3 coding sequence is TGCGCCAGCAGCCCCGGGGCGGGACCTTTCTACGAGCAGTACTTC. Amino acid sequence: CASSPGAGPFYEQYF.

This clone was found a few times. The chain joins TRBV18 to TRBJ2-5; D possibly corresponds to TRBD2 (5 bases). V was cut by 2 bases and J by 2 bases, with 6 bases left in between. Germline V lookup: CDR1 KGHSH, CDR2 LQKENI. The CDR3 consists of 13 residues. The CDR3 reads CASSPGGQETQYF. For the CDR3, the DNA is TGTGCCAGCTCACCAGGCGGGCAAGAGACCCAGTACTTC. Drawing the rest from reference TRBV18 and TRBJ2-5, the complete variable domain is NAGVMQNPRHLVRRRGQEARLRCSPMKGHSHVYWYRQLPEEGLKFMVYLQKENIIDESGMPKERFSAEFPKEGPSILRIQQVVRGDSAAYFCASSPGGQETQYFGPGTRLLVL.

This clone turned up a few times. The CDR3 protein is CASSQQWIQETQYF. The CDR3 bases are TGTGCCAGTAGCCAACAGTGGATCCAAGAGACCCAGTACTTC. The chain recombines TRBV19 with TRBJ2-5; D ambiguous. Germline loops: CDR1 LNHDA, CDR2 SQIVND (reference sequence). Trimming left V 6 bases short and J 1 base short, with 12 bases between. CDR3 length: 14 amino acids.

The V call is TRBV19, the J call TRBJ2-3; 11 nucleotides match TRBD2. Germline lookup yields CDR1 LNHDA and CDR2 SQIVND (reference sequence). With V trimmed by 6 bases and J by 1 base, 9 bases remained unmatched. This CDR3 has 17 residues. The CDR3 sequence is CASSPGTTSGGTDTQYF. CDR3 nucleotide sequence: TGTGCCAGTAGCCCCGGGACGACTAGCGGGGGCACAGATACGCAGTATTTT. Drawing the rest from reference TRBV19 and TRBJ2-3, the complete variable domain is DGGITQSPKYLFRKEGQNVTLSCEQNLNHDAMYWYRQDPGQGLRLIYYSQIVNDFQKGDIAEGYSVSREKKESFPLTVTSAQKNPTAFYLCASSPGTTSGGTDTQYFGPGTRLTVL.